Following are 11 T cell receptor beta chains from one sample sequenced in a study of CD8+CD57+ T cells in acquired aplastic anemia. The TCR beta profiling, which covered VDJ combination and CDR3 sequence, was carried out using genomic DNA as the template. TCRdb ran MiXCR on the reads and lists one entry per CDR3 protein. The sample consists of roughly 130,000 distinct CDR3 sequences, around 48% of them appearing once. Sequenced input: sorted CD4+, CD8+, or CD8+CD57+ T cells (not recorded which) from PBMCs. The receptors come from a human donor in good health, serving as a control.

CDR3 DNA: TGTGCCACCAAAGAGGGTGGCGAGACCCAGTACTTC. Encoded protein: CATKEGGETQYF. The rearrangement links TRBV10-3 to TRBJ2-5; a possible D gene is TRBD2 (5 bases). CDR3 length: 12 residues. The V end lost 10 bases, the J end lost 5 bases, and 14 bases lay between the germline ends. Germline V gives CDR1 ENHRY, CDR2 SYGVKD.

In this sample, this clonotype turned up a few times. CDR3 region: CASTALRNTGELFF. The CDR3 coding sequence is TGCGCCAGCACTGCACTACGAAACACCGGGGAGCTGTTTTTT. The chain recombines TRBV10-2 with TRBJ2-2; D gene uncertain. V was clipped by 7 bases and J by 2 bases, with 11 bases between them. The germline V gene encodes CDR1 WSHSY and CDR2 SAAADI. The CDR3 extends over 14 amino acids.

Comments on this clonotype: The conserved closing phenylalanine or tryptophan is absent in this CDR3, likely reflecting a read error. It is unclear where the CDR3 begins or ends on the DNA, so no DNA is shown, and the CDR3 is as TCRdb lists it. The chain is built from TRBV20-1 and TRBJ2-1. The germline V gene encodes CDR1 DFQATT and CDR2 SNEGSKA (reference sequence). The CDR3 length is 10 residues, termini included. CDR3 amino acids: CSAEPAEQLS.

The table lists this clonotype with a few counts. The chain carries TRBV15 and TRBJ1-2; tentative D call: TRBD1 (6 bases). CDR3 length equals 14 residues. Trimming left V 4 bases short and J 4 bases short, with 13 bases between. Germline values: CDR1 LNHNV, CDR2 YYDKDF (reference sequence). The CDR3 loop is CATSTLDSIYGYTF. The CDR3 DNA follows: TGTGCCACCAGCACCCTGGACAGCATCTATGGCTACACCTTC.

The rearrangement uses TRBV7-8 and TRBJ1-1; D ambiguous. V was pared by 5 bases and J by 3 bases, with 4 bases between. CDR1 and CDR2 from the germline V gene are SGHVS and FQNEAQ. The CDR3 runs to 11 residues. This chain's CDR3 is CASSPDTEAFF. The CDR3 DNA reads as TGTGCCAGCAGCCCGGACACTGAAGCTTTCTTT.

Remarks on this clonotype: A junction boundary mismatches the germline segment, possibly from a read error. The gene calls are TRBV3-1 and TRBJ2-1; 13 bases fit TRBD2. This CDR3 has 18 amino acids. Germline-derived CDR1 and CDR2 are LGHDT and YNNKEL (reference sequence). This chain's CDR3 is CASSPRTSGGPSYNEQLF. The CDR3 nucleotides are TGTGCCAGCAGCCCTCGGACTAGCGGGGGACCCTCCTACAATGAGCAGCTCTTC.

Notes on this clonotype: Possible read error: a much larger clone is one base away. Given the absence of the conserved phenylalanine or tryptophan at the CDR3 end, a read error is likely. CDR3 region: CASSYSSGSPTEAFL. The CDR3 DNA is TGTGCCAGCAGTTACTCGTCAGGGTCCCCCACTGAAGCTTTCCTT. The chain couples TRBV6-5 to TRBJ1-1; TRBD1 is a possible D gene (5 bases). The CDR3 spans 15 residues. Germline lookup yields CDR1 MNHEY and CDR2 SVGAGI. Trimming shortened V by 0 bases and J by 4 bases, and 12 bases separated the two germline ends.

The chain is built from TRBV10-3 and TRBJ1-2; 7 nucleotides align to TRBD1. The V segment lost 3 bases and the J segment 2 bases; nucleotides outside the gene matches: 6. In germline, CDR1 is ENHRY, CDR2 SYGVKD. The CDR3 sequence is 15 residues long. This CDR3 is CAISDVEGANYGYTF. In nucleotides, the CDR3 is TGTGCCATCAGTGATGTGGAGGGGGCCAACTATGGCTACACCTTC.

The genes are TRBV5-4 and TRBJ1-2; D is undetermined. With 0 bases removed from V and 6 bases from J, the gap between germline ends came to 12 bases. The CDR3 consists of 14 residues. The germline CDR1 and CDR2 sequences are SGHNT and YYREEE (reference sequence). The CDR3 DNA follows: TGTGCCAGCAGCTTGGCGGCACAGCGACATGGCTACACCTTC. This gives the protein CASSLAAQRHGYTF.

Notes on this clonotype: One junction end disagrees with the germline gene, perhaps due to a read error. The chain uses TRBV13 and TRBJ2-1; 12 positions agree with TRBD2. Germline V lookup: CDR1 PRHDT, CDR2 FYEKMQ (reference sequence). This CDR3 comprises 17 residues. The CDR3 protein is CASSLVASGGAYNVQFF. The CDR3 DNA reads as TGTGCCAGCAGCTTGGTAGCTAGCGGGGGGGCCTACAATGTGCAGTTCTTC. The complete variable domain, with remaining parts taken from reference TRBV13 and TRBJ2-1, reads AAGVIQSPRHLIKEKRETATLKCYPIPRHDTVYWYQQGPGQDPQFLISFYEKMQSDKGSIPDRFSAQQFSDYHSELNMSSLELGDSALYFCASSLVASGGAYNVQFFGPGTRLTVL.

This clonotype showed up many times. The chain carries TRBV3-1 and TRBJ1-2; a possible D gene is TRBD1 (5 bases). This CDR3 is built from 14 residues. Germline V gene data show CDR1 as LGHDT and CDR2 as YNNKEL (reference sequence). V was shortened by 0 bases and J by 4 bases, with 9 bases between the two germline ends. Here the CDR3 DNA reads TGTGCCAGCAGCCAAGAAAAGGGACCCTATGGCTACACCTTC. Encoded protein: CASSQEKGPYGYTF.